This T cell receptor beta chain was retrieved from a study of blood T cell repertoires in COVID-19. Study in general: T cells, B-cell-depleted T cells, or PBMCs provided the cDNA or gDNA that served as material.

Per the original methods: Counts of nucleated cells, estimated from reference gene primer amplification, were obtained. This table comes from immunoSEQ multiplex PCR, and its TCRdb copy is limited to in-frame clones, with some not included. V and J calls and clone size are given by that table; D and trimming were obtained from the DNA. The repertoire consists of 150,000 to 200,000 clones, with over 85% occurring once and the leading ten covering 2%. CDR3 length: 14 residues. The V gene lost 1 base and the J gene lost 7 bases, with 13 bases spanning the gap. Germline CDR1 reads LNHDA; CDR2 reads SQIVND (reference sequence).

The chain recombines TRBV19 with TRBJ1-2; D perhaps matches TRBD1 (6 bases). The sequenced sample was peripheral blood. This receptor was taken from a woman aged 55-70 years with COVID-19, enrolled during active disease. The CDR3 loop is CASSIGTESGGYTF. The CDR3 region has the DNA TGTGCCAGTAGTATAGGGACAGAATCAGGTGGCTACACCTTC. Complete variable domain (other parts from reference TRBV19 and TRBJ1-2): DGGITQSPKYLFRKEGQNVTLSCEQNLNHDAMYWYRQDPGQGLRLIYYSQIVNDFQKGDIAEGYSVSREKKESFPLTVTSAQKNPTAFYLCASSIGTESGGYTFGSGTRLTVV.